The sequence of this TCR beta chain was determined in a study of cytomegalovirus exposure and HLA in healthy donors. Study findings and constraints: Several V segments, TRBV6-2 and TRBV6-3 among them, could not be told apart and were dropped. In a later analysis, specific HLA alleles were associated with 15,000 to 20,000 TCR beta sequences at a 0.05 false discovery rate.

PCR used 60 Vbeta primers and 13 Jbeta primers. Produced via immunoSEQ multiplex PCR; TCRdb's table is partial and in-frame only. This table has tens of thousands of clones, 70% to 80% appearing once. The CDR3 has 15 amino acids. Per the germline V gene, CDR1 is SEHNR and CDR2 is FQNEAQ (reference sequence). V lost 5 bases and J 4 bases, leaving 14 bases between the germline ends. In the case of this clone: Its antigen is currently unknown.

The sample taken for sequencing was PBMCs. This sequence originates from a man aged 55-75 years in good health and CMV-seronegative. The gene calls are TRBV7-9 and TRBJ2-2; possibly TRBD1 for D (5 bases). This CDR3 is CASSPQGVGTGELFF. CDR3 coding DNA: TGTGCCAGCAGCCCTCAAGGGGTAGGCACCGGGGAGCTGTTTTTT.